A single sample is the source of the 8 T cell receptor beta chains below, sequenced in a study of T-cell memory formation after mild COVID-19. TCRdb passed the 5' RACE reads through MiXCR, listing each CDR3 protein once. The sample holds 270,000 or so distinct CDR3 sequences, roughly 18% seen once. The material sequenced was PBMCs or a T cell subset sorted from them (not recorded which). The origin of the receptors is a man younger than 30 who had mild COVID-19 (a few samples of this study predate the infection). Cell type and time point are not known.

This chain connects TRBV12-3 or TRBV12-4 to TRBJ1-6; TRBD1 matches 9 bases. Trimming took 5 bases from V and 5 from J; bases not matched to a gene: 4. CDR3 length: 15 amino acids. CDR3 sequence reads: CASSLGQGNNSPLHF. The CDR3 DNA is TGTGCCAGCAGTCTGGGACAGGGAAATAATTCACCCCTCCACTTT.

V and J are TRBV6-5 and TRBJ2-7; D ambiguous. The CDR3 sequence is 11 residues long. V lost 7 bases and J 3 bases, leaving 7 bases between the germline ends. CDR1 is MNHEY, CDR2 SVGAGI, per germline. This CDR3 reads CASMSGYEQYF. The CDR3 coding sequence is TGTGCCAGCATGTCGGGCTACGAGCAGTACTTC.

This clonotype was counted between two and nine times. DNA for the CDR3: TGTGCCAGCAGTATAGAGAGACAGGCTTCTAACTATGGCTACACCTTC. It specifies CASSIERQASNYGYTF. The chain employs TRBV2 and TRBJ1-2, with D perhaps TRBD1 (6 bases). Trimming pared 5 bases from V and 0 bases from J, leaving 16 bases between. Germline values: CDR1 SNHLY, CDR2 FYNNEI. The CDR3 runs to 16 residues. Drawing the rest from reference TRBV2 and TRBJ1-2, the complete variable domain is EPEVTQTPSHQVTQMGQEVILRCVPISNHLYFYWYRQILGQKVEFLVSFYNNEISEKSEIFDDQFSVERPDGSNFTLKIRSTKLEDSAMYFCASSIERQASNYGYTFGSGTRLTVV.

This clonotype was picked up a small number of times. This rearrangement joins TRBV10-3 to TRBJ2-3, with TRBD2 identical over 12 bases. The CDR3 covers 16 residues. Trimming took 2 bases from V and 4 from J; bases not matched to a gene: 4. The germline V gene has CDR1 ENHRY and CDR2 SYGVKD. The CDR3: CAISERLAGGPDTQYF. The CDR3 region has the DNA TGTGCCATCAGTGAGAGGCTAGCGGGGGGGCCAGATACGCAGTATTTT.

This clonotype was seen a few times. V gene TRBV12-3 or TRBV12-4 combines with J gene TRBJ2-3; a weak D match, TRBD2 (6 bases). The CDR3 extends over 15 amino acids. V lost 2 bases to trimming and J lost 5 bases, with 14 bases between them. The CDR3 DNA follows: TGTGCCAGCAGTTTAAGGTCCCGAGCGGGAGATACGCAGTATTTT. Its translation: CASSLRSRAGDTQYF.

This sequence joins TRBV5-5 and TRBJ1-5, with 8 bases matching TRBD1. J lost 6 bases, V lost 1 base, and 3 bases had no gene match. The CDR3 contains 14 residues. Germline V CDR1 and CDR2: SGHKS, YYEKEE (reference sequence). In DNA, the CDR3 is TGTGCCAGCAGCTTGAGACAGGGGCTTCAGCCCCAGCATTTT. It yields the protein CASSLRQGLQPQHF.

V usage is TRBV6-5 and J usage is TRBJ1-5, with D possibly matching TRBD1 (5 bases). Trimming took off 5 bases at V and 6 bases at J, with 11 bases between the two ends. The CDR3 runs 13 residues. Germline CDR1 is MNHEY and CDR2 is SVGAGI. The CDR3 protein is CASSVGGVQPQHF. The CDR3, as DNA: TGTGCCAGCAGTGTTGGGGGGGTTCAGCCCCAGCATTTT.

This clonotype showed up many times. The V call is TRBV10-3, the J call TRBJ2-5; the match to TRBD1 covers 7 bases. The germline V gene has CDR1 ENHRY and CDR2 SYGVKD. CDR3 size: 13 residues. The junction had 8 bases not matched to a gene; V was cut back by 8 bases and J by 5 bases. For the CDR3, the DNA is TGTGCCATCCGAACAGGGGTAGGGGAGACCCAGTACTTC. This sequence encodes CAIRTGVGETQYF.